Listed here is a single TCR beta chain. TCR beta VDJ and CDR3 profiling used genomic DNA as template. TCRdb reanalysed the reads using MiXCR and keeps one entry per CDR3 protein. The data show about 290,000 distinct CDR3 sequences, about 50% seen once. Germline CDR1 SGHTA, CDR2 FQGNSA. This CDR3 has 19 residues. The ends lost 1 base at V and 3 bases at J; junction bases unmatched: 17. Patients chosen for sequencing had shown CD8+CD57+ cell expansion by flow cytometry. These data belong to a study of CD8+CD57+ T cells in acquired aplastic anemia. This sequence originates from a human donor with aplastic anemia. Material: sorted CD4+, CD8+, or CD8+CD57+ T cells (not recorded which) from PBMCs. The V and J genes are TRBV7-2 and TRBJ2-7, with 8 bases lining up with TRBD2. This CDR3 is CASSLVSRPGGRFVYEQYF. CDR3 DNA sequence: TGTGCCAGCAGCTTAGTCTCTCGACCGGGGGGGCGTTTCGTCTACGAGCAGTACTTC.